Following are 3 T cell receptor beta chains from one sample sequenced in a study of blood T cell repertoires in COVID-19. Sequencing was performed with immunoSEQ multiplex PCR; in TCRdb, only in-frame clones are kept and a portion is missing. The sample comprises 200,000 to 300,000 clones, 84% of which are singletons, and less than 4.5% rests with the top ten. Sequencing was carried out using peripheral blood. The source is a man aged 45-65 years with acute or convalescent COVID-19.

This chain connects TRBV27 to TRBJ2-3; 12 bases fit TRBD2. Germline trimming cut 3 bases from V and 4 bases from J; bases unmatched to any gene: 20. CDR3 length equals 21 residues. CDR1 is MNHEY and CDR2 is SMNVEV in the germline V gene (reference sequence). The CDR3 DNA reads as TGTGCCAGCAGTTTGGGGACACCTCCGGGACTAGCGGGCCGGTCCTCAGATACGCAGTATTTT. This codes for CASSLGTPPGLAGRSSDTQYF.

The chain has TRBV30 and TRBJ1-3, with a weak D call TRBD1 (6 bases). There are 16 residues in the CDR3. V lost 1 base, J lost 4 bases, and 17 bases lay in between. The germline V gene encodes CDR1 GTSNPN and CDR2 SVGIG (reference sequence). CDR3 sequence (DNA): TGTGCCTGGAGTGCCGGACAGCCACGTTCGGGAAACACCATATATTTT. Its protein product is CAWSAGQPRSGNTIYF. The entire variable domain, with the rest obtained from reference TRBV30 and TRBJ1-3, is as follows: SQTIHQWPATLVQPVGSPLSLECTVEGTSNPNLYWYRQAAGRGLQLLFYSVGIGQISSEVPQNLSASRPQDRQFILSSKKLLLSDSGFYLCAWSAGQPRSGNTIYFGEGSWLTVV.

The rearrangement joins TRBV11-3 to TRBJ2-7; weak D call: TRBD1 (5 bases). This CDR3 region has 14 residues. Germline V gives CDR1 SGHNT, CDR2 YENEEA. V lost 3 bases, J lost 2 bases, and 11 bases lay in between. CDR3 sequence: CASSFPGRTYEQYF. CDR3 DNA sequence: TGTGCCAGCAGCTTCCCAGGGCGAACCTACGAGCAGTACTTC.